The 28 T cell receptor beta chains below come from one sample, sequenced in a study of shared clonotypes between healthy human individuals. TCRdb's copy holds only in-frame clones and misses some; the assay was immunoSEQ multiplex PCR. The data hold some 2.1 million clones, with around 96% observed a single time. Naive CD8 isolation took CD45RO-negative cells positively selected for CCR7 and excluded terminally differentiated effector memory CD45RA+ cells. Sample: naive CD8+ T cells sorted from blood. Source of these receptors: a man aged 18-30 years in good health.

The chain carries TRBV6-6 and TRBJ1-4; tentatively, D is TRBD1 (5 bases). The CDR3 covers 15 residues. Trimming removed 6 bases from V and 5 bases from J, with 16 bases in between. Germline CDR1 MNHNY, CDR2 SVGAGI (reference sequence). This chain's CDR3 is CASSPSGWGNEKLFF. The CDR3 DNA reads TGTGCCAGCAGCCCCAGTGGGTGGGGGAATGAAAAACTGTTTTTT.

The J gene is TRBJ1-5, the V gene TRBV28; D uncertain. The CDR3 consists of 15 residues. Germline CDR1 MDHEN, CDR2 SYDVKM. Between the trimmed V and J ends, which lost 5 bases and 2 bases, there was a span of 13 bases. CDR3 loop: CASSPGPPGNQPQHF. The CDR3 nucleotides read TGTGCCAGCAGTCCCGGGCCGCCCGGCAATCAGCCCCAGCATTTT.

V gene TRBV2 combines with J gene TRBJ1-2; D is ambiguous. Trimming left V 0 bases short and J 1 base short, with 18 bases between. Germline V lookup: CDR1 SNHLY, CDR2 FYNNEI. The CDR3 covers 18 residues. This CDR3 reads CASSEALFIIRSNYGYTF. The DNA for the CDR3 is TGTGCCAGCAGTGAAGCGCTTTTTATTATCAGGAGTAACTATGGCTACACCTTC.

This rearrangement joins TRBV9 to TRBJ2-7; TRBD1 agrees at 9 bases. Germline values: CDR1 SGDLS, CDR2 YYNGEE. V dropped 3 bases and J dropped 0; count of bases not matched to a gene: 7. This CDR3 region has 16 residues. The CDR3 coding sequence is TGTGCCAGCAGCGGAGAACAGGGGGCCTCCTCCTACGAGCAGTACTTC. Translated, it gives CASSGEQGASSYEQYF.

V and J are TRBV6-6 and TRBJ2-7; 13 bases fit TRBD2. Germline V gene lookup returns CDR1 MNHNY and CDR2 SVGAGI (reference sequence). The V gene end was trimmed by 4 bases and the J gene end by 5 bases; junction bases not matched to a gene: 8. The CDR3 totals 16 residues. The chain's CDR3 is CASSWTSGGAGDEQYF. DNA of the CDR3: TGTGCCAGCAGTTGGACTAGCGGGGGAGCCGGGGACGAGCAGTACTTC.

The chain carries TRBV6-1 and TRBJ2-1; possibly TRBD1 for D (6 bases). The CDR3 is 13 amino acids. Germline V gene sequence: CDR1 MNHNS, CDR2 SASEGT. V lost 5 bases, J lost 5 bases, and 10 bases lay in between. The CDR3 DNA is TGTGCCAGCAGTCCCTGGACAGACAATGAGCAGTTCTTC. Its protein is CASSPWTDNEQFF.

The chain couples TRBV30 to TRBJ2-7; D not resolved. The CDR3 has 11 amino acids. Trimming cost V 2 bases and J 12 bases, with 14 bases left between them. The germline gives CDR1 GTSNPN, CDR2 SVGIG (reference sequence). The CDR3 coding sequence is TGTGCCTGGAGTTATCACGAGCTGGTGTACTTC. As protein: CAWSYHELVYF.

The chain carries TRBV6-1 and TRBJ1-2; 8 bases match TRBD1. The CDR3 length is 17 residues. Trimming cost V 3 bases and J 1 base; bases outside gene matches: 10. Germline V gene data show CDR1 as MNHNS and CDR2 as SASEGT. The chain's CDR3 is CASSDMRTGQNNYGYTF. In nucleotides, the CDR3 is TGTGCCAGCAGTGATATGAGGACAGGGCAAAATAACTATGGCTACACCTTC.

This chain joins TRBV4-3 and TRBJ2-3; a weak D match, TRBD2 (6 bases). The germline gives CDR1 LGHNA, CDR2 YSLEER. V was cut by 6 bases and J by 4 bases, with 17 bases left in between. The length of the CDR3 is 15 residues. This CDR3 reads CASRPGVGSSDTQYF. CDR3 nucleotide sequence: TGCGCCAGCAGACCGGGAGTAGGATCCTCAGATACGCAGTATTTT.

This chain connects TRBV4-1 to TRBJ2-7; 10 positions match TRBD2. The CDR3 extends over 16 amino acids. Trimming cost V 3 bases and J 6 bases; bases outside gene matches: 11. The germline gives CDR1 MGHRA, CDR2 YSYEKL. The CDR3 loop reads CASSQDLAGEGGEQYF. The CDR3 DNA follows: TGCGCCAGCAGCCAGGACCTAGCGGGAGAAGGGGGCGAGCAGTACTTC.

The chain joins TRBV2 to TRBJ2-3, with TRBD1 matching 8 bases. This CDR3 contains 15 residues. Germline V gene data show CDR1 as SNHLY and CDR2 as FYNNEI. Trimming took 8 bases from V and 4 from J; bases not matched to a gene: 11. CDR3 coding DNA: TGTGCCAGCCCGCCGGACAGGGTTCTGGCAGATACGCAGTATTTT. The encoded protein is CASPPDRVLADTQYF.

This clone has a handful of counts. V usage is TRBV10-2 and J usage is TRBJ1-4, with 9 bases identical to TRBD1. The trim removed 2 bases at V and 6 bases at J, leaving 7 bases unmatched. The CDR3 spans 16 residues. CDR1 is WSHSY and CDR2 is SAAADI in the germline V gene. The CDR3 region is CASSEPSYRGHEKLFF. CDR3 DNA: TGCGCCAGCAGTGAGCCAAGCTACAGGGGGCATGAAAAACTGTTTTTT.

In its sample, this clone was seen once. This chain uses TRBV14 with TRBJ2-5; 10 bases agree with TRBD1. The CDR3 loop spans 14 amino acids. The V gene end was trimmed by 6 bases and the J gene end by 5 bases; junction bases not matched to a gene: 6. Germline assignment: CDR1 SGHDN and CDR2 FVKESK. The CDR3: CASRRTGGMETQYF. The DNA for the CDR3 is TGTGCCAGCAGGCGGACAGGGGGAATGGAGACCCAGTACTTC.

J is TRBJ2-7 and V is TRBV27; 7 positions match TRBD1. V lost 6 bases and J lost 6; bases outside the gene matches: 8. The germline CDR1 and CDR2 sequences are MNHEY and SMNVEV (reference sequence). The CDR3 consists of 13 residues. CDR3 region: CASRWTTGIEQYF. In DNA form, the CDR3 reads TGTGCCAGCAGATGGACGACAGGGATCGAGCAGTACTTC.

J is TRBJ2-3 and V is TRBV10-3, with 13 bases lining up with TRBD2. CDR1 ENHRY and CDR2 SYGVKD come from the germline V gene. J gave up 0 bases and V 0 bases, and 3 bases lay outside the gene matches. CDR3 size: 18 residues. The CDR3 here is CAISESRTSGGSTDTQYF. The CDR3 DNA follows: TGTGCCATCAGTGAGTCTAGGACTAGCGGGGGAAGCACAGATACGCAGTATTTT.

The chain employs TRBV4-1 and TRBJ2-7, with D unresolved. The V end was cut by 0 bases, the J end by 2 bases, with 11 bases between. Per germline, CDR1 MGHRA and CDR2 YSYEKL. The CDR3 is made up of 15 amino acids. CDR3 amino acids: CASSQDSRSTYEQYF. CDR3 coding DNA: TGCGCCAGCAGCCAAGATTCTCGGTCTACCTACGAGCAGTACTTC.

Worth noting for this clone: Different DNA sequences within this sample yield the same CDR3. V usage is TRBV11-2 and J usage is TRBJ2-7; TRBD2 is a possible D gene (5 bases). The germline V and J ends were trimmed by 5 bases and 0 bases, with 8 bases remaining between them. Germline CDR1 SGHAT, CDR2 FQNNGV. The CDR3 sequence is 13 residues long. The CDR3 loop is CASSLAGSYEQYF. The CDR3 nucleotides are TGTGCCAGCAGCCTAGCTGGCTCCTACGAGCAGTACTTC.

Points on this clone: Additional DNA sequences in this sample encode the identical CDR3. V and J are TRBV28 and TRBJ1-1, with 9 bases matching TRBD1. Germline CDR1 MDHEN, CDR2 SYDVKM. Trimming removed 6 bases from V and 1 base from J; junction bases left unmatched: 3. The CDR3 is made up of 14 amino acids. The CDR3 reads CASSRDRANTEAFF. The CDR3 DNA follows: TGTGCCAGCAGCCGGGACAGGGCGAACACTGAAGCTTTCTTT.

This chain uses TRBV4-1 with TRBJ2-7; 8 positions match TRBD1. Unmatched junction bases numbered 10, after V lost 0 bases and J lost 6 bases. The germline gives CDR1 MGHRA, CDR2 YSYEKL. The CDR3 spans 16 residues. This CDR3 reads CASSQDLRTGISEQYF. CDR3 in DNA: TGCGCCAGCAGCCAAGATTTAAGGACAGGGATCTCCGAGCAGTACTTC.

This chain links TRBV15 with TRBJ2-2; a possible D gene is TRBD2 (6 bases). The CDR3 is 16 residues long. V dropped 0 bases and J dropped 7 bases, with 15 bases sitting between them. CDR1 LNHNV and CDR2 YYDKDF come from the germline V gene (reference sequence). The CDR3 region has the DNA TGTGCCACCAGCAGAGATTGGGGGGATAGCATCGGGGAGCTGTTTTTT. Its protein is CATSRDWGDSIGELFF.

This clone occurred a few times. V is TRBV14 and J is TRBJ1-4; 8 nucleotides agree with TRBD1. The V gene end was trimmed by 6 bases and the J gene end by 0 bases; junction bases not matched to a gene: 3. This CDR3 region has 15 residues. The germline V gene has CDR1 SGHDN and CDR2 FVKESK. The CDR3 nucleotides read TGTGCCAGCAGACGGACAGGGACAACTAATGAAAAACTGTTTTTT. As protein: CASRRTGTTNEKLFF.

Comment on this clone: At the DNA level, this CDR3 is encoded by other sequences in the same sample as well. This chain joins TRBV11-2 and TRBJ2-3, with D possibly being TRBD2 (5 bases). Between the trimmed V and J ends, which lost 1 base and 1 base, there was a span of 9 bases. There are 15 residues in the CDR3. Per germline, CDR1 SGHAT and CDR2 FQNNGV. The CDR3 reads CASSLGSGGTDTQYF. The DNA for the CDR3 is TGTGCCAGCAGCTTAGGAAGCGGCGGCACAGATACGCAGTATTTT.

For this clone: The sample contains more than one DNA sequence encoding this CDR3. The chain joins TRBV9 to TRBJ2-7, with TRBD2 matching 8 bases. Trimming took 4 bases from V and 3 from J; bases not matched to a gene: 3. Germline assignment: CDR1 SGDLS and CDR2 YYNGEE. The CDR3 contains 13 residues. In DNA form, the CDR3 reads TGTGCCAGCAGCCCAGCGGGAGACTACGAGCAGTACTTC. Its translation: CASSPAGDYEQYF.

The chain uses TRBV27 and TRBJ1-2; D not certain. The CDR3 covers 14 residues. Germline values: CDR1 MNHEY, CDR2 SMNVEV (reference sequence). The V and J ends lost 5 bases and 0 bases respectively, with 10 bases between them. The CDR3 bases are TGTGCCAGCAGTCCGTCGGGCCCTAACTATGGCTACACCTTC. It encodes CASSPSGPNYGYTF.

The rearrangement joins TRBV28 to TRBJ1-5, with D uncertain. CDR3 size: 14 residues. Trimming cost V 4 bases and J 1 base, with 8 bases left between them. From germline, CDR1 is MDHEN and CDR2 SYDVKM. In DNA form, the CDR3 reads TGTGCCAGCAGTTCCCGGGGAAGCAATCAGCCCCAGCATTTT. It specifies CASSSRGSNQPQHF.

The rearrangement uses TRBV11-2 and TRBJ2-7; 8 positions match TRBD1. Germline CDR1 is SGHAT and CDR2 is FQNNGV. V was pared by 4 bases and J by 1 base, with 9 bases of the junction left unmatched. CDR3 length: 16 amino acids. The CDR3 bases are TGTGCCAGCAGCTCAGTCGGGACAGGATTATCCTACGAGCAGTACTTC. Translating gives CASSSVGTGLSYEQYF.

The chain carries TRBV7-6 and TRBJ2-2; D possibly corresponds to TRBD1 (5 bases). Between the trimmed V and J ends, which lost 1 base and 11 bases, there was a span of 14 bases. The CDR3 length is 14 residues. Germline loops: CDR1 SGHVS, CDR2 FNYEAQ. CDR3 region: CASSLVAGSIELFF. CDR3 DNA sequence: TGTGCCAGCAGCTTAGTTGCAGGGTCCATCGAGCTGTTTTTT.

This sequence joins TRBV6-1 and TRBJ1-5; D is ambiguous. With 11 bases removed from V and 2 bases from J, the gap between germline ends came to 13 bases. CDR3 length: 13 residues. Germline CDR1 is MNHNS and CDR2 is SASEGT. CDR3 in amino acids: CAVAWEGNQPQHF. As DNA, the CDR3 is TGTGCCGTCGCGTGGGAGGGCAATCAGCCCCAGCATTTT.